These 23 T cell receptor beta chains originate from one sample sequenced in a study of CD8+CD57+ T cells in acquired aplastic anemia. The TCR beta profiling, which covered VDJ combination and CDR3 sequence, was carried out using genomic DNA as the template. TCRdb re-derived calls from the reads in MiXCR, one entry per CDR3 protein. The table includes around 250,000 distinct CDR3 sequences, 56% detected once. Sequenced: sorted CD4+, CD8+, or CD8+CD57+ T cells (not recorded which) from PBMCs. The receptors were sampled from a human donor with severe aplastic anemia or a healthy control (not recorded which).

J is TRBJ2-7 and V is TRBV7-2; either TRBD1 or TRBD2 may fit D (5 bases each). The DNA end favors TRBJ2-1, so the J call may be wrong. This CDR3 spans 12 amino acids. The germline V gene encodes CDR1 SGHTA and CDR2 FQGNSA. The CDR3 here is CASSPGRGEQFF. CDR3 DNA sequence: TGTGCCAGCAGCCCGGGACGCGGGGAGCAGTTCTTC.

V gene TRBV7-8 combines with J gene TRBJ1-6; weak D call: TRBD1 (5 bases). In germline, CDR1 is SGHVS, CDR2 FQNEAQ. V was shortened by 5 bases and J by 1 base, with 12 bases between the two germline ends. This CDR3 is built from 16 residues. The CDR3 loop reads CASSPGTVSYNSPLHF. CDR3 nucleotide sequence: TGTGCCAGCAGCCCCGGGACGGTTTCCTATAATTCACCCCTCCACTTT.

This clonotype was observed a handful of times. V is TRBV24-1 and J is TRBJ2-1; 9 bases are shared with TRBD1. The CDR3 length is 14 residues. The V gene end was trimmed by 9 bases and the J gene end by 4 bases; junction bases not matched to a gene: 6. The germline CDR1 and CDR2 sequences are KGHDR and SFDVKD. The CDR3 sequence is CATGGTGTYNEQFF. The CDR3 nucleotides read TGTGCCACCGGTGGGACAGGGACTTACAATGAGCAGTTCTTC.

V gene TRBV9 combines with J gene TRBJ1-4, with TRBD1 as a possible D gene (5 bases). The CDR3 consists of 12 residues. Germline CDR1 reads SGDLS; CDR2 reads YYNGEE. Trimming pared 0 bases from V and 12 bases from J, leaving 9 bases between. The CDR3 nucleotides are TGTGCCAGCAGCGTAGCCTGGGACCAACTGTTTTTT. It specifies CASSVAWDQLFF.

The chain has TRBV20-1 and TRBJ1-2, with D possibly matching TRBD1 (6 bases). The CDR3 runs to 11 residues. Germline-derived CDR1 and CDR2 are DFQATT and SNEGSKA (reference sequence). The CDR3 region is CSGGGWYGYTF. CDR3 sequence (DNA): TGCAGCGGAGGGGGGTGGTATGGCTACACCTTC.

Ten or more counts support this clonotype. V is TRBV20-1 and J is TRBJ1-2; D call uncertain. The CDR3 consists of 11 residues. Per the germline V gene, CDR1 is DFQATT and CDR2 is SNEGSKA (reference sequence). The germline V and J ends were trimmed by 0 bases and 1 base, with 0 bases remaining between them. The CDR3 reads CSARDNYGYTF. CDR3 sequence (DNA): TGCAGTGCTAGAGATAACTATGGCTACACCTTC.

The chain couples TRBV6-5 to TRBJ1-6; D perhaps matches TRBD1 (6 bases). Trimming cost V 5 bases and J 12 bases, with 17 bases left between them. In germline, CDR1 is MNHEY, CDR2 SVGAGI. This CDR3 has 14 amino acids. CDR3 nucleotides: TGTGCCAGCAGTAGATCAGGGGAAATTGGACCCCTCCACTTT. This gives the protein CASSRSGEIGPLHF.

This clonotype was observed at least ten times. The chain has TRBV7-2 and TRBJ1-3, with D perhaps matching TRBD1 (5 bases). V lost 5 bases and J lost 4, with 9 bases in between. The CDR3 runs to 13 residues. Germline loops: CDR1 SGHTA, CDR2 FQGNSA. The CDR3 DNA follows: TGTGCCAGCAGCATGAACAGGGGAAACACCATATATTTT. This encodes CASSMNRGNTIYF. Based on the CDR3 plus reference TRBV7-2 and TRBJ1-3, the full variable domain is GAGVSQSPSNKVTEKGKDVELRCDPISGHTALYWYRQSLGQGLEFLIYFQGNSAPDKSGLPSDRFSAERTGGSVSTLTIQRTQQEDSAVYLCASSMNRGNTIYFGEGSWLTVV.

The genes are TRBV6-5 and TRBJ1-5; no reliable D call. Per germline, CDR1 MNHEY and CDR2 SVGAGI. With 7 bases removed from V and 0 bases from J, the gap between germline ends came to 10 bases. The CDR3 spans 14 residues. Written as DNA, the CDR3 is TGTGCCAGCACCGTCGGGAGTAGCAATCAGCCCCAGCATTTT. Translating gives CASTVGSSNQPQHF.

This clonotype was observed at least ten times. CDR3 DNA: TGCGCCAGCAGTCGTCCCAGAGACCAGAGCGGGGGGCCAGATACGCAGTATTTT. It translates to CASSRPRDQSGGPDTQYF. The chain combines TRBV4-1 with TRBJ2-3, with 9 bases matching TRBD2. The CDR3 extends over 18 amino acids. V gave up 6 bases and J gave up 4 bases; unmatched junction bases: 17. Germline assignment: CDR1 MGHRA and CDR2 YSYEKL.

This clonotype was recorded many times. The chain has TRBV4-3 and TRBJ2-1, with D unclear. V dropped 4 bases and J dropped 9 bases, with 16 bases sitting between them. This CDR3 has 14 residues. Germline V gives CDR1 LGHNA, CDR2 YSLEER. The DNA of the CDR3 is TGCGCCAGCAGCCTAGAGCTACGGTCGGGTGAGCAGTTCTTC. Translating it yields CASSLELRSGEQFF.

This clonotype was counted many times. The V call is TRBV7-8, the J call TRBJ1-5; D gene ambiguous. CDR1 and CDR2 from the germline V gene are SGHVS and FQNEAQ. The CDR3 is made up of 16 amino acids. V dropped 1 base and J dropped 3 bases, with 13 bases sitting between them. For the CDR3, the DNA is TGTGCCAGCAGCTTAGGGTACTCGACCCACAATCAGCCCCAGCATTTT. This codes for CASSLGYSTHNQPQHF.

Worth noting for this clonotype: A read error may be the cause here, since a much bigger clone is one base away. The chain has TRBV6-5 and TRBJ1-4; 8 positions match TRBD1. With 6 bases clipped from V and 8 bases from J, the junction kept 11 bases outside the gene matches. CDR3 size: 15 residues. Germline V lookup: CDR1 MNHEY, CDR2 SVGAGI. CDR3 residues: CASRTRQGTREKLFF. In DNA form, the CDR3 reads TGTGCCAGCAGAACTCGACAGGGGACGAGGGAAAAACTGTTTTTT.

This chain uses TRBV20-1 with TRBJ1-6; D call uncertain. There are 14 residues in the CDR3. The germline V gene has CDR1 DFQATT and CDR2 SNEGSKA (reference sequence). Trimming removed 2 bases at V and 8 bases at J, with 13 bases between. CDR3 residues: CSARPSGKDSPLHF. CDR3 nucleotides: TGCAGTGCTAGACCCTCCGGGAAGGATTCACCCCTCCACTTT.

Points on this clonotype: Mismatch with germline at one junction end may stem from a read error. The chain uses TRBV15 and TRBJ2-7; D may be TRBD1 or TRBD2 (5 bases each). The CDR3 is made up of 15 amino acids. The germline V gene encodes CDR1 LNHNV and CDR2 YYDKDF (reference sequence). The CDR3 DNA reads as TGTGCCACCAGCAGAGATAGAGGGGAACTCTACGTGCAGTACTTC. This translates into CATSRDRGELYVQYF.

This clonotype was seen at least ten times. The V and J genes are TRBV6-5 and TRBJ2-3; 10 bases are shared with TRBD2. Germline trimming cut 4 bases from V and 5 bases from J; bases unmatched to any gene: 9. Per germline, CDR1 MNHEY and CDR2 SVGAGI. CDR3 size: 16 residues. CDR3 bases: TGTGCCAGCAGTTCATCAGCGGGGGGGCTGGGAGATACGCAGTATTTT. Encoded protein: CASSSSAGGLGDTQYF.

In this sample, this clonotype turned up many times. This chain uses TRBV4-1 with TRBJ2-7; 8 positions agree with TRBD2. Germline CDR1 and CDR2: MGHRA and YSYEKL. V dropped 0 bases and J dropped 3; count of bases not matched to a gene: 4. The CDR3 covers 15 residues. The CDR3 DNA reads TGCGCCAGCAGCCAAGATAGTACTAGCGGCTACGAGCAGTACTTC. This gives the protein CASSQDSTSGYEQYF.

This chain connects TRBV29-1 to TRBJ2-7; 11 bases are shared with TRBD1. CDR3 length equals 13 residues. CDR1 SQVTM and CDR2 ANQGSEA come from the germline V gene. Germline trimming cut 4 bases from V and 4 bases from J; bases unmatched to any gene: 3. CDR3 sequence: CSVGGQGGYEQYF. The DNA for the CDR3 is TGCAGCGTTGGGGGACAGGGGGGGTACGAGCAGTACTTC.

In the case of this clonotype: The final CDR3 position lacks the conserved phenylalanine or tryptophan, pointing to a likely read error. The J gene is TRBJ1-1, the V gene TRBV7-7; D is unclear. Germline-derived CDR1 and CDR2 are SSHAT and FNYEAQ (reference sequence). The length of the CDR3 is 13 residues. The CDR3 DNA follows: TGTGCTAGCAGCTTAGGGCAGACCACTGAAGCTTTCCTT. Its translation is CASSLGQTTEAFL.

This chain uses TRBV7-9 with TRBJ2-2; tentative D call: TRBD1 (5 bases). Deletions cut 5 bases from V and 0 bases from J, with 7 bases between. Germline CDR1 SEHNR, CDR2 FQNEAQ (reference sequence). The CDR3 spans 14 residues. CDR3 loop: CASSPDTNTGELFF. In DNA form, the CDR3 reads TGTGCCAGCAGCCCGGACACGAACACCGGGGAGCTGTTTTTT.

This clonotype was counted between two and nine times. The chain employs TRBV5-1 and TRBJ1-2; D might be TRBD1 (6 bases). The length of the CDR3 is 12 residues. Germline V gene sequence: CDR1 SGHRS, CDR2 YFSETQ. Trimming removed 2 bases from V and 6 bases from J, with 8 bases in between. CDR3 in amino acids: CASSFNRDGYTF. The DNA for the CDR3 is TGCGCCAGCAGCTTCAACAGGGATGGCTACACCTTC.

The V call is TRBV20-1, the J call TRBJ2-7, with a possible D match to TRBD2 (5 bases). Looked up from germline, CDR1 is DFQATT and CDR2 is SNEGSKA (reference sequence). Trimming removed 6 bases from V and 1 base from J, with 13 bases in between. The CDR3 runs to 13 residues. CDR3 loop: CSARGLVSYEQYF. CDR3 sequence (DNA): TGCAGTGCCCGCGGACTCGTATCCTACGAGCAGTACTTC.

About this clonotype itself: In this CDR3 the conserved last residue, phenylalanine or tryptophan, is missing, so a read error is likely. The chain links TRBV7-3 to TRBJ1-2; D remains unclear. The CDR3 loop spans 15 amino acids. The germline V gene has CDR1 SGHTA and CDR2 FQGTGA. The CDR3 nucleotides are TGTGCCAGCAGCTTAGTAGTCAGATCGGACTATAGCTACACCCTC. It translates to CASSLVVRSDYSYTL.